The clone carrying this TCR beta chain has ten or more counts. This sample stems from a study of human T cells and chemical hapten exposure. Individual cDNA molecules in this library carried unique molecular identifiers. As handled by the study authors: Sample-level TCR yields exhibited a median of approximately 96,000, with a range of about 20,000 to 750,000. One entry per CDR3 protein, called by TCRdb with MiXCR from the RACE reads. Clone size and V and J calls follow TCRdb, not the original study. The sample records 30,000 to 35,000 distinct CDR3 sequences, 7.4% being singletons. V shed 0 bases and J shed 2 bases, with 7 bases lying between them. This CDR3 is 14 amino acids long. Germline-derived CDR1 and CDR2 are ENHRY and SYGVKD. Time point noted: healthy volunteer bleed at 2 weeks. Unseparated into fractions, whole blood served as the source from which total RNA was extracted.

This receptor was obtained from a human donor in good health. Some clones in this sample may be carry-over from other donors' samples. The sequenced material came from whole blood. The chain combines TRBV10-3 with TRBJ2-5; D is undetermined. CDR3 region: CAISESIGQETQYF. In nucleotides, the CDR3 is TGTGCCATCAGTGAGTCGATAGGTCAAGAGACCCAGTACTTC.